This TCR beta chain originates from a study of T cell repertoires in cytomegalovirus infection. Study-level information: The public TCR beta signatures pointed to both CMV infection and matching HLA type. Study outcomes and limitations: Carriers of CMV and the relevant HLA type were discriminated by public TCR beta frequency.

The ends lost 3 bases at V and 0 bases at J; junction bases unmatched: 5. The germline gives CDR1 SGHRS, CDR2 YFSETQ. The CDR3 contains 15 residues. This clonotype appeared many times. Its matching antigen is unknown. MiXCR, run by TCRdb on the reads, gives a single entry per CDR3 protein. The repertoire includes roughly 49,000 distinct CDR3 sequences, 20% to 25% of them detected once, and around 20% sits in the top ten. The V gene is TRBV5-1, the J gene TRBJ1-1; TRBD1 aligns across 7 bases. The sample consisted of PBMCs, sequenced either directly or after in vitro stimulation (not recorded which). The origin of this receptor is a human donor in good health (CMV status not recorded). Some clones in this sample may be carry-over from other donors' samples. The CDR3 protein is CASSWGTGVNTEAFF. The CDR3, as DNA: TGCGCCAGCAGCTGGGGAACAGGGGTGAACACTGAAGCTTTCTTT. Drawing the rest from reference TRBV5-1 and TRBJ1-1, the complete variable domain is KAGVTQTPRYLIKTRGQQVTLSCSPISGHRSVSWYQQTPGQGLQFLFEYFSETQRNKGNFPGRFSGRQFSNSRSEMNVSTLELGDSALYLCASSWGTGVNTEAFFGQGTRLTVV.